The 27 T cell receptor beta chains presented below share a single source sample, sequenced in a study of PD-1 blockade in classical Hodgkin lymphoma (dated by TCRdb to 2020 to 2022). The time point label, read with the paper, signifies: cycle 1 day 1 (C1D1), immediately before nivolumab initiation. All trial patients had relapsed after autologous stem cell transplantation, with cohorts A, B and C differing in prior brentuximab vedotin exposure. The library was obtained by the immunoSEQ multiplex PCR assay. TCRdb's version of the immuneACCESS table is confined to in-frame rearrangements and falls short of the full clone set. An unresolved V gene accounts for under half of the shortfall where checked; the remainder is of unknown origin. The sample table contains around 58,000 clones; only one count was recorded for more than 90% of them. Of the sample, around 8.9% falls within the top ten clones.

This specimen was peripheral blood mononuclear cells (PBMCs), taken at baseline. These receptors all come from a human donor with classical Hodgkin lymphoma.

The chain combines TRBV9 with TRBJ2-1; TRBD2 aligns across 10 bases. The CDR3 runs to 20 residues. V trimming: 4 bases; J trimming: 0 bases; junction bases outside the gene matches: 16. Per germline, CDR1 SGDLS and CDR2 YYNGEE. The CDR3 DNA reads TGTGCCAGCAGCCTGGTGGCTAGCGGGAGTGGGATGTCCTCCTACAATGAGCAGTTCTTC. Its protein is CASSLVASGSGMSSYNEQFF.

The chain carries TRBV13 and TRBJ2-4; no reliable D call. The CDR3 consists of 14 residues. Trimming shortened V by 5 bases and J by 2 bases, and 10 bases separated the two germline ends. The germline V gene has CDR1 PRHDT and CDR2 FYEKMQ (reference sequence). This CDR3 is CASSRGKTKNIQYF. CDR3 DNA: TGTGCCAGCAGCAGAGGAAAAACCAAAAACATTCAGTACTTC.

The rearrangement joins TRBV4-1 to TRBJ2-1; tentatively, D is TRBD2 (6 bases). This CDR3 has 16 residues. V lost 2 bases and J 4 bases, leaving 15 bases between the germline ends. Germline-derived CDR1 and CDR2 are MGHRA and YSYEKL. The CDR3 loop reads CASSQTPAGSYNEQFF. Written as DNA, the CDR3 is TGCGCCAGCAGCCAAACTCCAGCGGGCTCTTACAATGAGCAGTTCTTC.

The gene calls are TRBV4-1 and TRBJ2-7; TRBD2 might be the D (6 bases). CDR1 and CDR2 (germline): MGHRA, YSYEKL. Trimming shortened V by 4 bases and J by 3 bases, and 16 bases separated the two germline ends. The CDR3 sequence is 15 residues long. The CDR3 here is CASSREGAGLYEQYF. In DNA form, the CDR3 reads TGCGCCAGCAGCCGCGAAGGGGCGGGACTCTACGAGCAGTACTTC.

CDR3 in DNA: TGTGCCAGCAGCTCTCTCGCGGACAGGGACGATGAGCAGTTCTTC. It is translated as CASSSLADRDDEQFF. The rearrangement uses TRBV11-2 and TRBJ2-1; 8 bases agree with TRBD1. CDR1 is SGHAT and CDR2 is FQNNGV in the germline V gene. V lost 4 bases and J lost 8; bases outside the gene matches: 10. This CDR3 has 15 residues.

The V call is TRBV7-9, the J call TRBJ1-4, with D perhaps TRBD1 (6 bases). The CDR3 sequence is 17 residues long. Germline V lookup: CDR1 SEHNR, CDR2 FQNEAQ (reference sequence). V was pared by 1 base and J by 7 bases, with 19 bases between. CDR3 coding DNA: TGTGCCAGCAGCTTAGGCCAGGACAGTCTCTTGGCTGAAAAACTGTTTTTT. Translating it yields CASSLGQDSLLAEKLFF.

This chain links TRBV5-1 with TRBJ1-4; 9 bases map to TRBD1. CDR1 and CDR2 from the germline V gene are SGHRS and YFSETQ. The junction had 6 bases not matched to a gene; V was cut back by 4 bases and J by 5 bases. The CDR3 loop spans 15 amino acids. The DNA for the CDR3 is TGCGCCAGCAGCCAAGGACAGGGGAAGAATGAAAAACTGTTTTTT. It is translated as CASSQGQGKNEKLFF.

The J gene is TRBJ2-7, the V gene TRBV6-5; D is unresolved. V gave up 5 bases and J gave up 6 bases, with 14 bases separating them. CDR1 and CDR2 (germline): MNHEY, SVGAGI. This CDR3 spans 13 amino acids. CDR3 DNA: TGTGCCAGCAGTCGGCCGGGCCAAGGCGAGCAGTACTTC. It yields the protein CASSRPGQGEQYF.

V is TRBV19 and J is TRBJ1-5; the D is unclear. CDR3 length: 14 residues. The germline V gene has CDR1 LNHDA and CDR2 SQIVND (reference sequence). Trimming pared 0 bases from V and 7 bases from J, leaving 10 bases between. CDR3 nucleotide sequence: TGTGCCAGTAGTATAGAGGCAGGTTGGCAGCCCCAGCATTTT. Translated, it gives CASSIEAGWQPQHF.

This chain links TRBV25-1 with TRBJ2-7; D is ambiguous. Germline CDR1 reads MGHDK; CDR2 reads SYGVNS. The V end was cut by 3 bases, the J end by 0 bases, with 6 bases between. The CDR3 has 13 amino acids. This chain's CDR3 is CASSEATSYEQYF. DNA of the CDR3: TGTGCCAGCAGTGAGGCCACCTCCTACGAGCAGTACTTC.

The chain recombines TRBV5-4 with TRBJ1-6, with 8 nucleotides matching TRBD1. The germline CDR1 and CDR2 sequences are SGHNT and YYREEE (reference sequence). Losses at the gene ends were 2 bases for V and 11 bases for J; bases not matched to a gene: 3. This CDR3 has 13 amino acids. CDR3 residues: CASSFMTGAPLHF. Here the CDR3 DNA reads TGTGCCAGCAGCTTCATGACAGGGGCACCCCTCCACTTT.

The V and J genes are TRBV9 and TRBJ1-2; no definite D call. Germline loops: CDR1 SGDLS, CDR2 YYNGEE. Trimming left V 3 bases short and J 6 bases short, with 15 bases between. This CDR3 has 14 amino acids. Here the CDR3 reads CASSDNRGSDGYTF. In nucleotides, the CDR3 is TGTGCCAGCAGCGATAACAGAGGTTCTGATGGCTACACCTTC. Full variable domain (rest looked up from reference TRBV9 and TRBJ1-2): DSGVTQTPKHLITATGQRVTLRCSPRSGDLSVYWYQQSLDQGLQFLIQYYNGEERAKGNILERFSAQQFPDLHSELNLSSLELGDSALYFCASSDNRGSDGYTFGSGTRLTVV.

The chain has TRBV15 and TRBJ2-5; D remains ambiguous. With 4 bases removed from V and 5 bases from J, the gap between germline ends came to 20 bases. CDR3 size: 16 residues. CDR1 is LNHNV, CDR2 YYDKDF, per germline (reference sequence). The CDR3 DNA follows: TGTGCCACCAGCACCGTCAAAAACCCCGACTCGGAGACCCAGTACTTC. Translating it yields CATSTVKNPDSETQYF.

The CDR3 reads CASSLVGQGASYEQYF. The CDR3, as DNA: TGTGCCAGCAGCTTAGTAGGGCAGGGGGCGAGCTACGAGCAGTACTTC. The chain employs TRBV11-2 and TRBJ2-7, with 8 bases fitting TRBD1. The CDR3 has 16 amino acids. The ends lost 1 base at V and 3 bases at J; junction bases unmatched: 8. Germline CDR1 reads SGHAT; CDR2 reads FQNNGV.

The rearrangement links TRBV14 to TRBJ1-1; D is possibly TRBD1 (6 bases). Germline V CDR1 and CDR2: SGHDN, FVKESK. Trimming pared 5 bases from V and 4 bases from J, leaving 17 bases between. This CDR3 spans 15 amino acids. This CDR3 is CASSSLWGAPTEAFF. The DNA for the CDR3 is TGTGCCAGCAGCTCTCTGTGGGGGGCGCCCACTGAAGCTTTCTTT.

The V and J genes are TRBV19 and TRBJ2-7; D unresolved. Deletions cut 3 bases from V and 0 bases from J, with 9 bases between. This CDR3 is 14 amino acids long. CDR1 is LNHDA and CDR2 is SQIVND in the germline V gene (reference sequence). The CDR3 DNA reads as TGTGCCAGTAGTATGGCCGGTGGCTCCTACGAGCAGTACTTC. It yields the protein CASSMAGGSYEQYF. The entire variable domain, with the rest obtained from reference TRBV19 and TRBJ2-7, is as follows: DGGITQSPKYLFRKEGQNVTLSCEQNLNHDAMYWYRQDPGQGLRLIYYSQIVNDFQKGDIAEGYSVSREKKESFPLTVTSAQKNPTAFYLCASSMAGGSYEQYFGPGTRLTVT.

The CDR3, as DNA: TGTGCCAGCAGCTCAAAAACGGGACAGGGGACCTACGAGCAGTACTTC. It encodes CASSSKTGQGTYEQYF. The chain has TRBV7-6 and TRBJ2-7; TRBD1 aligns across 10 bases. The CDR3 totals 16 residues. Germline CDR1 reads SGHVS; CDR2 reads FNYEAQ. V lost 4 bases, J lost 2 bases, and 8 bases stayed unmatched.

The rearrangement links TRBV12-2 to TRBJ2-1; the listed D gene, TRBD2, was not tested against the DNA. TRBV12-2 is designated a pseudogene. This CDR3 has 18 amino acids. The CDR3 loop reads CASRLAGCGTSSYNEQFF. The CDR3, as DNA: TGTGCAAGTCGCTTAGCGGGCTGCGGGACTAGCTCCTACAATGAGCAGTTCTTC.

Only one count was recorded for this clone. The V call is TRBV10-2, the J call TRBJ2-1; D uncertain. The germline CDR1 and CDR2 sequences are WSHSY and SAAADI. V was cut by 5 bases and J by 4 bases, with 3 bases left in between. CDR3 length equals 11 residues. This chain's CDR3 is CASSLYNEQFF. The CDR3 nucleotides read TGCGCCAGCAGTTTATACAATGAGCAGTTCTTC.

This clone was seen only once. V and J are TRBV2 and TRBJ1-1; possibly TRBD1 for D (6 bases). The CDR3 has 14 residues. Trimming shortened V by 1 base and J by 0 bases, and 6 bases separated the two germline ends. Germline V gene lookup returns CDR1 SNHLY and CDR2 FYNNEI. The CDR3 spells CASSEDRVNTEAFF. The CDR3 region has the DNA TGTGCCAGCAGTGAAGACAGGGTGAACACTGAAGCTTTCTTT.

The chain combines TRBV10-3 with TRBJ1-3, with 11 bases matching TRBD1. Germline trimming cut 6 bases from V and 2 bases from J; bases unmatched to any gene: 15. CDR1 is ENHRY, CDR2 SYGVKD, per germline. This CDR3 has 19 residues. The CDR3 sequence is CAIRTGTGGALGPGNTIYF. The CDR3 bases are TGTGCCATCAGGACCGGGACAGGGGGTGCGTTGGGACCTGGAAACACCATATATTTT.

V is TRBV11-2 and J is TRBJ2-7, with 15 bases aligning to TRBD2. CDR1 is SGHAT and CDR2 is FQNNGV in the germline V gene. After removal of 6 bases from V and 3 bases from J, the junction contained 12 bases not matched to a gene. The length of the CDR3 is 18 residues. The DNA for the CDR3 is TGTGCCAGCAGACCGGGACTAGCGGGAGGCCGATCGGGCTACGAGCAGTACTTC. Protein sequence: CASRPGLAGGRSGYEQYF. Complete variable domain (other parts from reference TRBV11-2 and TRBJ2-7): EAGVAQSPRYKIIEKRQSVAFWCNPISGHATLYWYQQILGQGPKLLIQFQNNGVVDDSQLPKDRFSAERLKGVDSTLKIQPAKLEDSAVYLCASRPGLAGGRSGYEQYFGPGTRLTVT.

This rearrangement joins TRBV28 to TRBJ2-2; 8 bases align to TRBD2. With 6 bases clipped from V and 4 bases from J, the junction kept 16 bases outside the gene matches. This CDR3 has 18 residues. Germline CDR1 MDHEN, CDR2 SYDVKM. The CDR3 sequence is CASSPIPSGFLITGELFF. The CDR3 nucleotides read TGTGCCAGCAGCCCCATTCCTAGCGGGTTCTTAATCACCGGGGAGCTGTTTTTT. The full variable domain, completed using reference TRBV28 and TRBJ2-2, is DVKVTQSSRYLVKRTGEKVFLECVQDMDHENMFWYRQDPGLGLRLIYFSYDVKMKEKGDIPEGYSVSREKKERFSLILESASTNQTSMYLCASSPIPSGFLITGELFFGEGSRLTVL.

The chain has TRBV27 and TRBJ2-3, with 12 bases matching TRBD2. The V gene's germline CDR1 is MNHEY and CDR2 SMNVEV (reference sequence). This CDR3 has 17 amino acids. With 4 bases clipped from V and 4 bases from J, the junction kept 9 bases outside the gene matches. DNA for the CDR3: TGTGCCAGCAGTTATGAGACTAGCGGGAGCTGGGCAGATACGCAGTATTTT. It translates to CASSYETSGSWADTQYF.

This sequence joins TRBV19 and TRBJ2-1; D is unclear. V was cut by 5 bases and J by 6 bases, with 8 bases left in between. The CDR3 consists of 12 residues. Germline V lookup: CDR1 LNHDA, CDR2 SQIVND (reference sequence). This CDR3 reads CASSQRFNEQFF. The CDR3, as DNA: TGTGCCAGTAGTCAACGGTTCAATGAGCAGTTCTTC.

The V gene is TRBV6-5, the J gene TRBJ2-3, with 8 bases aligning to TRBD2. V was clipped by 5 bases and J by 8 bases; unmatched bases: 12. This CDR3 has 15 residues. The V gene's germline CDR1 is MNHEY and CDR2 SVGAGI. The CDR3, as DNA: TGTGCCAGCAGTCCTACGGCGGGAGGCCGTGGTACGCAGTATTTT. Protein sequence: CASSPTAGGRGTQYF.

This clone was observed once. V is TRBV6-8 and J is TRBJ2-3; 10 nucleotides align to TRBD1. The CDR3 contains 15 residues. Germline CDR1 reads MNHGY; CDR2 reads SAAAGT. Trimming cost V 6 bases and J 2 bases; bases outside gene matches: 5. As DNA, the CDR3 is TGTGCCAGCAGGCCGGGACAGGGGTACACAGATACGCAGTATTTT. Protein: CASRPGQGYTDTQYF.